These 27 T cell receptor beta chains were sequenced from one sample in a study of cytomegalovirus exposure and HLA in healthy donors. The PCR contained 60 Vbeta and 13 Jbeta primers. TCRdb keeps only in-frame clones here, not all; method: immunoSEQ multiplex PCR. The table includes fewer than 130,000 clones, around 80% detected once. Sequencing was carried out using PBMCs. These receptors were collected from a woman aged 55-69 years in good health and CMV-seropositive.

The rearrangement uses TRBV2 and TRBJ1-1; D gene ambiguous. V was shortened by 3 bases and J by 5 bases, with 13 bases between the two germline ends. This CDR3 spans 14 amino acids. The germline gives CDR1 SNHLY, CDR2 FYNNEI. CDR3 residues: CASSDSRRRTEAFF. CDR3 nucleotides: TGTGCCAGCAGTGACAGCAGAAGGAGGACTGAAGCTTTCTTT.

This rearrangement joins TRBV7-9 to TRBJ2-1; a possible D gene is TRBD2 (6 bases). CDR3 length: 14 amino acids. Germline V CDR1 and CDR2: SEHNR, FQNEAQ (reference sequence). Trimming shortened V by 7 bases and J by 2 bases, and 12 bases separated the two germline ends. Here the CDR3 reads CASTQLAAYNEQFF. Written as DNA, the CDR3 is TGTGCCAGCACCCAATTAGCGGCCTACAATGAGCAGTTCTTC.

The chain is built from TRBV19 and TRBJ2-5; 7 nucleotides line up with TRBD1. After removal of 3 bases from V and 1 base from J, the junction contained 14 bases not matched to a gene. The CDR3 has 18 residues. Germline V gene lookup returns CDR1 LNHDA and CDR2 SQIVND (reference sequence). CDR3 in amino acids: CASSIRLRNRDSQETQYF. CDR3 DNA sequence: TGTGCCAGTAGTATCCGACTTCGCAACCGGGACAGCCAAGAGACCCAGTACTTC.

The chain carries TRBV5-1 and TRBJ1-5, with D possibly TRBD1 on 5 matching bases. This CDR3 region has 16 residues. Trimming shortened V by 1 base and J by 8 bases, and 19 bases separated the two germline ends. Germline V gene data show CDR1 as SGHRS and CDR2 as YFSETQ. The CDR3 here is CASSLSGLQGSKPQHF. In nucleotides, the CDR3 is TGCGCCAGCAGCTTGTCAGGGCTACAAGGCAGCAAGCCCCAGCATTTT.

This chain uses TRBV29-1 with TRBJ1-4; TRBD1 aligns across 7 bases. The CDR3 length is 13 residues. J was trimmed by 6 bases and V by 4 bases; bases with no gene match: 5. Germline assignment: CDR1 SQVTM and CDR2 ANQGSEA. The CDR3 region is CSVGDRVDEKLFF. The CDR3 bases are TGCAGCGTTGGTGACAGGGTTGATGAAAAACTGTTTTTT. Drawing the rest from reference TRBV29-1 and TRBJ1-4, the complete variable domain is SAVISQKPSRDICQRGTSLTIQCQVDSQVTMMFWYRQQPGQSLTLIATANQGSEATYESGFVIDKFPISRPNLTFSTLTVSNMSPEDSSIYLCSVGDRVDEKLFFGSGTQLSVL.

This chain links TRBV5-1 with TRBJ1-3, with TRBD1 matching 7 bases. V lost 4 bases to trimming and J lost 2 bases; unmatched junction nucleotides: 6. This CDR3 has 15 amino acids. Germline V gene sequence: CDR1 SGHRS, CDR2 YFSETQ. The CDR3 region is CASSPGGTAGNTIYF. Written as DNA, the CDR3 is TGCGCCAGCAGCCCTGGCGGGACAGCTGGAAACACCATATATTTT.

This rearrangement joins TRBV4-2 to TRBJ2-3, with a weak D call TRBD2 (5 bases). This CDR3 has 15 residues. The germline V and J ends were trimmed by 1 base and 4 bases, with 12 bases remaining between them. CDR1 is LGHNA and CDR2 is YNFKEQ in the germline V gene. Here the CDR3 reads CASSQGVPEADTQYF. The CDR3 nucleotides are TGTGCCAGCAGCCAAGGAGTTCCGGAGGCAGATACGCAGTATTTT.

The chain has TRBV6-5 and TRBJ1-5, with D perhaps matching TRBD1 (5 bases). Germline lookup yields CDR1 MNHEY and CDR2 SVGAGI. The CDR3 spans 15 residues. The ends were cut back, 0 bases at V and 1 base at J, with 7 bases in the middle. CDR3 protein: CASSYSRQSNQPQHF. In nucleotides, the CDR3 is TGTGCCAGCAGTTACTCAAGACAGAGCAATCAGCCCCAGCATTTT.

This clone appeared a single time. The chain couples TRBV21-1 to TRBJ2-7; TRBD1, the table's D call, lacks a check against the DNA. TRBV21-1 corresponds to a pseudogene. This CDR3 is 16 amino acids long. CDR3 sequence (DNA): TGTGCCAGCAGTCCTCCCGGACAGGGTTTTTCCTACGAGCAGTACTTC. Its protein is CASSPPGQGFSYEQYF.

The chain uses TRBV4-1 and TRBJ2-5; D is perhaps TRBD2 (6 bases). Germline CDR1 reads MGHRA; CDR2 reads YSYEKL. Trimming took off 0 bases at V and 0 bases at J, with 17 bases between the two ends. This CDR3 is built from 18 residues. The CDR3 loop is CASSQEQSRLAYQETQYF. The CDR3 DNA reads TGCGCCAGCAGCCAAGAGCAAAGCCGCCTAGCGTACCAAGAGACCCAGTACTTC.

This chain's CDR3 is CASEPQADTQYF. The DNA of the CDR3 is TGTGCCAGCGAACCCCAGGCTGATACGCAGTATTTT. The genes are TRBV6-1 and TRBJ2-3; unclear D gene. The germline V gene encodes CDR1 MNHNS and CDR2 SASEGT. There are 12 residues in the CDR3. V lost 8 bases and J 6 bases, leaving 12 bases between the germline ends.

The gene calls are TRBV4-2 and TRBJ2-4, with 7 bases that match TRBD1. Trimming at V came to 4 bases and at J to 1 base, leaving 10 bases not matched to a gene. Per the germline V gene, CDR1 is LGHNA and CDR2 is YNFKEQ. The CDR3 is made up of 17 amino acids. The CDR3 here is CASSRRQGESAKNIQYF. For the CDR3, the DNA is TGTGCCAGCAGCCGGAGGCAGGGGGAGTCGGCCAAAAACATTCAGTACTTC.

CDR3 region: CAWSVPSVSYNEQFF. CDR3 nucleotides: TGTGCCTGGAGTGTACCAAGCGTGTCCTACAATGAGCAGTTCTTC. V and J are TRBV30 and TRBJ2-1; D gene uncertain. The CDR3 is made up of 15 amino acids. Trimming took 0 bases from V and 1 from J, leaving 10 bases between them. CDR1 and CDR2 (germline): GTSNPN, SVGIG (reference sequence).

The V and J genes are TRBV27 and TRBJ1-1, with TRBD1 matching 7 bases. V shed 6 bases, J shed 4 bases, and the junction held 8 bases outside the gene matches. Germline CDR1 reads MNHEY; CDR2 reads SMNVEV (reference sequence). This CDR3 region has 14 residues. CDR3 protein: CASSWHGTATEAFF. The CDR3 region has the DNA TGTGCCAGCAGCTGGCATGGGACAGCCACTGAAGCTTTCTTT.

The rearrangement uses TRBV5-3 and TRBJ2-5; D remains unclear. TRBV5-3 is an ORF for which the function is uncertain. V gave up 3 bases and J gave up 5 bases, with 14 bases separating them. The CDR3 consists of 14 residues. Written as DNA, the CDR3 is TGTGCCAGAAGCTCCCAGGTGAAGTTCGAGACCCAGTACTTC. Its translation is CARSSQVKFETQYF.

CDR3 coding DNA: TGCGCCAGCGGGACAAGGACAGGGGGCAATGAGCAGTTCTTC. Protein product: CASGTRTGGNEQFF. The rearrangement joins TRBV5-1 to TRBJ2-1; 10 bases map to TRBD1. Germline CDR1 SGHRS, CDR2 YFSETQ. Unmatched junction bases numbered 7, after V lost 7 bases and J lost 6 bases. The CDR3 sequence is 14 residues long.

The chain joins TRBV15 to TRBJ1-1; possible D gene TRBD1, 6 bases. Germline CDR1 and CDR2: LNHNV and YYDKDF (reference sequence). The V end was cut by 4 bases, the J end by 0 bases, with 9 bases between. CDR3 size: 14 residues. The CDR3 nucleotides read TGTGCCACCAGCACAGGGGTGGTGAACACTGAAGCTTTCTTT. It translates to CATSTGVVNTEAFF.

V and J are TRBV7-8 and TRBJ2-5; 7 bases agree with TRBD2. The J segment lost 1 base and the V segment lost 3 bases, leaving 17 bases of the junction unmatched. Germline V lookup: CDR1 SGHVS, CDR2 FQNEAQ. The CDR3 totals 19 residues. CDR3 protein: CASSFLTWRGRYGQETQYF. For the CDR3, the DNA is TGTGCCAGCAGCTTCCTCACCTGGCGGGGGAGGTATGGCCAAGAGACCCAGTACTTC.

The CDR3 bases are TGTGCCACGTTCCGGGGGAACACTGAAGCTTTCTTT. The encoded protein is CATFRGNTEAFF. The gene calls are TRBV10-3 and TRBJ1-1; D uncertain. CDR3 length equals 12 residues. The germline V and J ends were trimmed by 10 bases and 1 base, with 10 bases remaining between them. Germline lookup yields CDR1 ENHRY and CDR2 SYGVKD.

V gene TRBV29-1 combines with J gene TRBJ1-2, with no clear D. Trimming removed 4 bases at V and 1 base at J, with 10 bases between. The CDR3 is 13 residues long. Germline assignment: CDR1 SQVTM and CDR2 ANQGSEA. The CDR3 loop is CSVADGDNYGYTF. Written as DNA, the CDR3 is TGCAGCGTTGCCGACGGAGATAACTATGGCTACACCTTC.

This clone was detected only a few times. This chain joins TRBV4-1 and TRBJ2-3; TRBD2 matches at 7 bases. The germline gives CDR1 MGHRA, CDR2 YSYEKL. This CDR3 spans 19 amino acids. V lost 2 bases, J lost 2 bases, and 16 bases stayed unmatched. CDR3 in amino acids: CASSQQPGTASGITDTQYF. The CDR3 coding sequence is TGCGCCAGCAGCCAACAACCGGGGACGGCTAGCGGTATCACAGATACGCAGTATTTT.

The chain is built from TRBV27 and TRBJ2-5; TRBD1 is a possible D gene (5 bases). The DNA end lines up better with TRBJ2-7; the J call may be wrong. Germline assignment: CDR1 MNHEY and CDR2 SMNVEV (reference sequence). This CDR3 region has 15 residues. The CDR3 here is CASSPQPGLSYEQYF. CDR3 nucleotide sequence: TGTGCCAGCAGTCCCCAGCCAGGGTTATCCTACGAGCAGTACTTC.

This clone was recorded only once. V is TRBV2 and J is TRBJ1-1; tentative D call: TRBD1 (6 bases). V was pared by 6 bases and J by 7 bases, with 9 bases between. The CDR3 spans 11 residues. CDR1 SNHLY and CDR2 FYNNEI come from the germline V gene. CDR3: CASRGQVEAFF. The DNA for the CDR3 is TGTGCCAGCAGGGGACAAGTTGAAGCTTTCTTT.

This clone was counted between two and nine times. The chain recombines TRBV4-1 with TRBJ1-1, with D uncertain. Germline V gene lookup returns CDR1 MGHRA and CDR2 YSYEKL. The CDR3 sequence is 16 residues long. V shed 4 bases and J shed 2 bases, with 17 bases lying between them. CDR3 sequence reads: CASSPLGGRFNTEAFF. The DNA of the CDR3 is TGCGCCAGCAGCCCTCTAGGTGGAAGATTTAACACTGAAGCTTTCTTT.

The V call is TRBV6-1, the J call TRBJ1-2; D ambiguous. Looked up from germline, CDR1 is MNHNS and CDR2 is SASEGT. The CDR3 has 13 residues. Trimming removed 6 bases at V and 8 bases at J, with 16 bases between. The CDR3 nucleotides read TGTGCCAGCAGCCTCTCAAACACGTTGGGCTACACCTTC. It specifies CASSLSNTLGYTF.

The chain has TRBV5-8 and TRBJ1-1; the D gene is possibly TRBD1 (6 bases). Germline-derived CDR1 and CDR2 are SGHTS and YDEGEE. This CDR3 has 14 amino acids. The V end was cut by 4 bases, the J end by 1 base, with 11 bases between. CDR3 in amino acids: CASSVFRGNTEAFF. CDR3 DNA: TGTGCCAGCAGCGTCTTCAGGGGGAACACTGAAGCTTTCTTT.

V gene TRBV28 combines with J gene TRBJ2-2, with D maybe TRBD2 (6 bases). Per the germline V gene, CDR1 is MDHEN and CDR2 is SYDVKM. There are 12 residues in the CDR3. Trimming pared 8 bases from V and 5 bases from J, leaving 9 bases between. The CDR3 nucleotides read TGTGCCAGCGTTGGAGGGACCGGGGAGCTGTTTTTT. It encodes CASVGGTGELFF.